Presented here are 20 T cell receptor beta chains from one specimen sequenced in a study of blood T cell repertoires in COVID-19. Libraries were prepared by immunoSEQ multiplex PCR; TCRdb keeps only in-frame clonotypes and omits some of them. This sample has some 80,000 clones, with 80% found just once. Material for sequencing was peripheral blood. The source of these receptors is a woman aged 40 to 50 with active or convalescent COVID-19.

The chain is built from TRBV19 and TRBJ2-1; no clear D. This CDR3 is built from 14 residues. In germline, CDR1 is LNHDA, CDR2 SQIVND (reference sequence). V shed 2 bases and J shed 3 bases, with 8 bases lying between them. CDR3 region: CASSITANYNEQFF. The CDR3 DNA is TGTGCCAGTAGTATAACAGCCAACTACAATGAGCAGTTCTTC.

J is TRBJ1-5 and V is TRBV12-3 or TRBV12-4; tentative D call: TRBD1 (5 bases). The V end lost 6 bases, the J end lost 6 bases, and 12 bases lay between the germline ends. The CDR3 covers 13 residues. The DNA for the CDR3 is TGTGCCAGCAGCCACCGGCAGGGTCAGCCCCAGCATTTT. Translation: CASSHRQGQPQHF.

The rearrangement links TRBV28 to TRBJ2-1; 11 bases agree with TRBD2. Germline V gives CDR1 MDHEN, CDR2 SYDVKM. The V segment lost 7 bases and the J segment 8 bases; nucleotides outside the gene matches: 7. This CDR3 is 14 amino acids long. The CDR3 spells CASTAHSGRDEQFF. Here the CDR3 DNA reads TGTGCCAGCACCGCCCATAGCGGGAGGGATGAGCAGTTCTTC.

As DNA, the CDR3 is TGTGCCAGCAGCTCAGGGGGCGCATTCTCTGGAAACACCATATATTTT. Encoded protein: CASSSGGAFSGNTIYF. The genes are TRBV3-1 (or the pseudogene TRBV3-2) and TRBJ1-3, with 8 bases fitting TRBD1. Germline V gene sequence: CDR1 LGHDT, CDR2 YNNKEL (reference sequence). J was trimmed by 0 bases and V by 5 bases; bases with no gene match: 6. The CDR3 totals 16 residues.

The V and J genes are TRBV19 and TRBJ2-7; tentative D call: TRBD1 (6 bases). Germline CDR1 reads LNHDA; CDR2 reads SQIVND (reference sequence). CDR3 length equals 15 residues. With 5 bases removed from V and 5 bases from J, the gap between germline ends came to 19 bases. This CDR3 is CASSPRGSQPNEQYF. The CDR3 DNA sequence: TGTGCCAGTAGTCCCAGGGGTTCCCAACCTAACGAGCAGTACTTC.

The DNA of the CDR3 is TGCGCCAGCAGCCAAGGGACAGGGTGGGGGACTGAAGCTTTCTTT. Its protein product is CASSQGTGWGTEAFF. V gene TRBV4-3 combines with J gene TRBJ1-1, with 8 positions matching TRBD1. The germline gives CDR1 LGHNA, CDR2 YSLEER. The CDR3 length is 15 residues. The J segment lost 5 bases and the V segment lost 1 base, leaving 6 bases of the junction unmatched.

In this sample, this clone is medium-sized (0.01 to 0.1%). The V and J genes are TRBV7-9 and TRBJ2-1, with 9 bases aligning to TRBD1. V trimming: 1 base; J trimming: 3 bases; junction bases outside the gene matches: 4. The CDR3 extends over 16 amino acids. Germline V gene sequence: CDR1 SEHNR, CDR2 FQNEAQ (reference sequence). DNA of the CDR3: TGTGCCAGCAGCTTAGAGGAGACAGGGGGCTACAATGAGCAGTTCTTC. It specifies CASSLEETGGYNEQFF.

As concerns this clone: Distinct nucleotide sequences in the sample also encode this CDR3. This chain links TRBV19 with TRBJ1-5; 7 bases fit TRBD1. The CDR3 covers 15 residues. Germline V gene data show CDR1 as LNHDA and CDR2 as SQIVND (reference sequence). V was clipped by 1 base and J by 3 bases; unmatched bases: 3. The CDR3 region has the DNA TGTGCCAGTAGTATAGGGACAGGAACCAATCAGCCCCAGCATTTT. Residues: CASSIGTGTNQPQHF.

The chain carries TRBV3-1 (or the pseudogene TRBV3-2) and TRBJ2-3, with 8 nucleotides matching TRBD2. The CDR3 runs to 15 residues. Germline lookup yields CDR1 LGHDT and CDR2 YNNKEL (reference sequence). The V gene end was trimmed by 3 bases and the J gene end by 3 bases; junction bases not matched to a gene: 5. The CDR3 DNA reads as TGTGCCAGCAGCCAGTTAGCGGGGAGGACAGATACGCAGTATTTT. Amino acids: CASSQLAGRTDTQYF.

This clone has only a few counts. The V call is TRBV4-2, the J call TRBJ2-5; D is undetermined. Trimming took 5 bases from V and 7 from J, leaving 11 bases between them. CDR1 is LGHNA and CDR2 is YNFKEQ in the germline V gene. The CDR3 spans 12 residues. In nucleotides, the CDR3 is TGTGCCAGCAGCTCCGGCCGAGGGACCCAGTACTTC. This gives the protein CASSSGRGTQYF.

This clone was found a few times. The chain employs TRBV28 and TRBJ2-1; 7 bases match TRBD2. The CDR3 is 16 amino acids. J lost 2 bases, V lost 6 bases, and 10 bases had no gene match. Germline V gene sequence: CDR1 MDHEN, CDR2 SYDVKM. Here the CDR3 reads CASSPSGGSTYNEQFF. CDR3 in DNA: TGTGCCAGCAGCCCTAGCGGAGGCAGTACCTACAATGAGCAGTTCTTC.

The rearrangement links TRBV7-3 to TRBJ2-3; tentative D call: TRBD2 (5 bases). Trimming removed 1 base at V and 4 bases at J, with 15 bases between. This CDR3 is 16 amino acids long. Germline CDR1 reads SGHTA; CDR2 reads FQGTGA. CDR3 nucleotide sequence: TGTGCCAGCAGCTTAAGACCGGGATTGTTTGCAGATACGCAGTATTTT. Translating gives CASSLRPGLFADTQYF. The whole variable domain, filled in from reference TRBV7-3 and TRBJ2-3, reads GAGVSQTPSNKVTEKGKYVELRCDPISGHTALYWYRQSLGQGPEFLIYFQGTGAADDSGLPNDRFFAVRPEGSVSTLKIQRTERGDSAVYLCASSLRPGLFADTQYFGPGTRLTVL.

The chain has TRBV6-5 and TRBJ2-7; 10 bases are shared with TRBD2. Germline V gives CDR1 MNHEY, CDR2 SVGAGI. This CDR3 comprises 15 residues. V gave up 7 bases and J gave up 3 bases; unmatched junction bases: 9. In DNA form, the CDR3 reads TGTGCCAGCAACCCTAGCGGGAGTGTAGTCTACGAGCAGTACTTC. As protein: CASNPSGSVVYEQYF.

The chain combines TRBV5-1 with TRBJ2-3; D might be TRBD2 (5 bases). Germline CDR1 reads SGHRS; CDR2 reads YFSETQ. V lost 0 bases and J 8 bases, leaving 10 bases between the germline ends. The CDR3 has 13 residues. The CDR3 loop is CASSLGAGVTQYF. The CDR3 region has the DNA TGCGCCAGCAGCTTGGGCGCCGGGGTTACGCAGTATTTT.

The rearrangement uses TRBV4-1 and TRBJ2-2; possible D gene TRBD1, 6 bases. CDR3 length: 13 amino acids. The V and J ends lost 4 bases and 10 bases respectively, with 13 bases between them. CDR1 is MGHRA, CDR2 YSYEKL, per germline. The chain's CDR3 is CASSLLGAEELFF. The CDR3 bases are TGCGCCAGCAGCCTTCTGGGGGCGGAGGAGCTGTTTTTT.

The chain has TRBV7-2 and TRBJ2-1; 10 nucleotides match TRBD1. This CDR3 has 15 amino acids. Germline V gene sequence: CDR1 SGHTA, CDR2 FQGNSA. V was pared by 4 bases and J by 7 bases, with 7 bases of the junction left unmatched. CDR3 sequence: CASSSQPGQGNEQFF. DNA for the CDR3: TGTGCCAGCAGCTCGCAACCGGGACAGGGGAATGAGCAGTTCTTC.

This chain joins TRBV7-2 and TRBJ1-4, with unresolved D. The germline V and J ends were trimmed by 3 bases and 0 bases, with 8 bases remaining between them. The CDR3 covers 15 residues. Germline CDR1 reads SGHTA; CDR2 reads FQGNSA. The CDR3 here is CASSLDGATNEKLFF. The CDR3 DNA sequence: TGTGCCAGCAGCTTGGACGGGGCAACTAATGAAAAACTGTTTTTT.

The chain recombines TRBV3-1 (or the pseudogene TRBV3-2) with TRBJ2-2; no clear D gene. The CDR3 loop spans 16 amino acids. V was clipped by 4 bases and J by 1 base, with 13 bases between them. Germline V lookup: CDR1 LGHDT, CDR2 YNNKEL (reference sequence). The CDR3 region is CASSPQSIGNTGELFF. The CDR3 nucleotides are TGTGCCAGCAGCCCACAGTCCATAGGGAACACCGGGGAGCTGTTTTTT.

This clone was observed a few times. The chain is built from TRBV28 and TRBJ1-5, with a weak D call TRBD1 (5 bases). V dropped 2 bases and J dropped 7 bases, with 12 bases sitting between them. Per germline, CDR1 MDHEN and CDR2 SYDVKM. CDR3 length: 14 amino acids. The CDR3 here is CASSLVAGNQPQHF. Written as DNA, the CDR3 is TGTGCCAGCAGTTTAGTCGCAGGGAACCAGCCCCAGCATTTT.

The sample holds one count of this clone. CDR3 in DNA: TGTGCCAGCAGTTCAGGACTGATTGTAGCTAGGAATGAGCAGTTCTTC. Its translation is CASSSGLIVARNEQFF. The chain joins TRBV27 to TRBJ2-1; maybe TRBD2 (5 bases). CDR3 length: 16 residues. Deletions cut 4 bases from V and 7 bases from J, with 20 bases between. Germline V lookup: CDR1 MNHEY, CDR2 SMNVEV (reference sequence).